In this sample, the clone carrying this T cell receptor beta chain turned up many times. Its antigen is not known. This CDR3 comprises 12 residues. Trimming shortened V by 6 bases and J by 3 bases, and 9 bases separated the two germline ends. Germline-derived CDR1 and CDR2 are MNHEY and SMNVEV (reference sequence). Then a second PCR, running roughly 6 to 11 cycles, was carried out with a sample-barcoded 5' primer and a J-beta primer mix. In TCRdb, the 5' RACE reads were re-called with MiXCR into one record per CDR3 protein. The table shows 850,000 to 1,000,000 distinct CDR3 sequences, with roughly 51% occurring only once. The data originate from a study of blood T cells in healthy people across ages. Findings of the study overall: Those diversity estimates obtained from one million T cells were thought to be underestimates. The CMV status of each donor remained undetermined, and this could have confounded shifts in expanded clonotypes.

Sequenced input: blood. The chain joins TRBV27 to TRBJ2-7; D call uncertain. This receptor was identified in a woman aged 60-75 years in good health. CDR3 DNA: TGTGCCAGCAGAGAGGACGGCTACGAGCAGTACTTC. This sequence encodes CASREDGYEQYF.